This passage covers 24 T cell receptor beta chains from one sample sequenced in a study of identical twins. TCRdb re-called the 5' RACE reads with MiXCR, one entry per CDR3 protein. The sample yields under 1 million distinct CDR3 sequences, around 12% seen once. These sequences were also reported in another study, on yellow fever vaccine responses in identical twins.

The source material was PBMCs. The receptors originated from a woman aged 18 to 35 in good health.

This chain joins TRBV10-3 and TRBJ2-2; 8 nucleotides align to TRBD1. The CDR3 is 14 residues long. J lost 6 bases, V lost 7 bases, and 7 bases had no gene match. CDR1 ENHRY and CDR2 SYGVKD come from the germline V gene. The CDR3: CAINDRGVAGELFF. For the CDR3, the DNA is TGTGCCATCAATGACAGGGGTGTTGCCGGGGAGCTGTTTTTT.

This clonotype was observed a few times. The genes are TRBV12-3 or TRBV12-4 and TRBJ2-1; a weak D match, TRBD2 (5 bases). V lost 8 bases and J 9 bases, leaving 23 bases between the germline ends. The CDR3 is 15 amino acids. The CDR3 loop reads CASALVGFMSVEQFF. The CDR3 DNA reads TGTGCCAGCGCACTAGTCGGGTTTATGAGCGTTGAGCAGTTCTTC.

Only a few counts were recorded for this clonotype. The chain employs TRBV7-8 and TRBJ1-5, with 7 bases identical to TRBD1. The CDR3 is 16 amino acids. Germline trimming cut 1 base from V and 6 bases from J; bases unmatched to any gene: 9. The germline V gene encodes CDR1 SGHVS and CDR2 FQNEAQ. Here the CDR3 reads CASSLGGGGASQPQHF. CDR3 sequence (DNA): TGTGCCAGCAGCTTAGGCGGAGGGGGCGCTTCTCAGCCCCAGCATTTT.

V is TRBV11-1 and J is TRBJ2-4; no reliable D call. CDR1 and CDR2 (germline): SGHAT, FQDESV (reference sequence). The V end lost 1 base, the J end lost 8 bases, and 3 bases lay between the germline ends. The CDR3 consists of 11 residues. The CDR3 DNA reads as TGTGCCAGCAGCTTAGAGGACATTCAGTACTTC. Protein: CASSLEDIQYF.

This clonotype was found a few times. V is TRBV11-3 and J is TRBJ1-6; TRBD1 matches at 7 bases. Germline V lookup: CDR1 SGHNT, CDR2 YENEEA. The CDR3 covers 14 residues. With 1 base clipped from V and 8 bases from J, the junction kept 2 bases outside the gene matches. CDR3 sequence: CASSLGDRDSPLHF. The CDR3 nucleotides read TGTGCCAGCAGCTTAGGAGACAGGGATTCACCCCTCCACTTT. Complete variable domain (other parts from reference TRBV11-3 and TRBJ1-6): EAGVVQSPRYKIIEKKQPVAFWCNPISGHNTLYWYLQNLGQGPELLIRYENEEAVDDSQLPKDRFSAERLKGVDSTLKIQPAELGDSAVYLCASSLGDRDSPLHFGNGTRLTVT.

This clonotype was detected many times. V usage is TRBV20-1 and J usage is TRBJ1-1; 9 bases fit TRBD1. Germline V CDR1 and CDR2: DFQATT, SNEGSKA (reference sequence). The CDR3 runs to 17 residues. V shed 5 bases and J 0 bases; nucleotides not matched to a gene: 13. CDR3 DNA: TGCAGTGCTGAAGCAAGCGGGACAGGGATCATGAACACTGAAGCTTTCTTT. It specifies CSAEASGTGIMNTEAFF.

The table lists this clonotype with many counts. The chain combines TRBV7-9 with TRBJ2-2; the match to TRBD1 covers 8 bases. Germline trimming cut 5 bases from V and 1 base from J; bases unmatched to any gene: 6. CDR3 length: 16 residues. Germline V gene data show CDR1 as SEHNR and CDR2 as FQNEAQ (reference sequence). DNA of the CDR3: TGTGCCAGCAGCGAGACGGGACAGGAGAACACCGGGGAGCTGTTTTTT. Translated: CASSETGQENTGELFF.

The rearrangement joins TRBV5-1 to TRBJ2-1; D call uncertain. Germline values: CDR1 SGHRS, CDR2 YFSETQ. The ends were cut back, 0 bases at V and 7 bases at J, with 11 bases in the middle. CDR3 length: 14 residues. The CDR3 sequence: CASSLARVSNEQFF. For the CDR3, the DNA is TGCGCCAGCAGCTTGGCCAGAGTTTCAAATGAGCAGTTCTTC. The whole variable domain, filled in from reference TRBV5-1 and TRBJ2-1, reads KAGVTQTPRYLIKTRGQQVTLSCSPISGHRSVSWYQQTPGQGLQFLFEYFSETQRNKGNFPGRFSGRQFSNSRSEMNVSTLELGDSALYLCASSLARVSNEQFFGPGTRLTVL.

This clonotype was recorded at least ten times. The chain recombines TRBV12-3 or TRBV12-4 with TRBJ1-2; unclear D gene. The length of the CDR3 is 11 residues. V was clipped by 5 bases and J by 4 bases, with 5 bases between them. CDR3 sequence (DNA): TGTGCCAGCAGTGCAGCCTATGGCTACACCTTC. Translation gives CASSAAYGYTF.

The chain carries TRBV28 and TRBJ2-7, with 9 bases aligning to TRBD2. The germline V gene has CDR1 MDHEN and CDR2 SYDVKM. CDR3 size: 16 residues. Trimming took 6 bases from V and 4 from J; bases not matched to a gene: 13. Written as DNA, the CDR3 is TGTGCCAGCAGCGCCCCAAGCGCGGGAGGGTCTTACGAGCAGTACGTC. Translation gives CASSAPSAGGSYEQYV.

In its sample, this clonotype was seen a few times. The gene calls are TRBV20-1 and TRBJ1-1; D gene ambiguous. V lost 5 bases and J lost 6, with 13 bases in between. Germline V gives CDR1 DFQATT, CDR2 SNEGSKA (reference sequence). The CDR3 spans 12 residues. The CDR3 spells CSAETPWSEAFF. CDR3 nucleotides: TGCAGTGCTGAAACTCCATGGTCTGAAGCTTTCTTT.

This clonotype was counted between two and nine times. The CDR3, as DNA: TGTGCCAGCAGCCCCCTCTTCCCCCTCCGGGACAGGCGCGCAGATACGCAGTATTTT. Translated: CASSPLFPLRDRRADTQYF. The chain uses TRBV28 and TRBJ2-3, with 8 bases fitting TRBD1. The CDR3 is 19 residues long. From germline, CDR1 is MDHEN and CDR2 SYDVKM. With V trimmed by 6 bases and J by 4 bases, 21 bases remained unmatched.

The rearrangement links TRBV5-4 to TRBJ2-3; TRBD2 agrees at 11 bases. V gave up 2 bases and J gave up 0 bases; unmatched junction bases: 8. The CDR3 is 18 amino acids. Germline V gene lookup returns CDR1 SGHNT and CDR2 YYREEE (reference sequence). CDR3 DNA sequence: TGTGCCAGCAGCTTAGTCCGCCTAGCGGGGGGCAGCACAGATACGCAGTATTTT. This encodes CASSLVRLAGGSTDTQYF.

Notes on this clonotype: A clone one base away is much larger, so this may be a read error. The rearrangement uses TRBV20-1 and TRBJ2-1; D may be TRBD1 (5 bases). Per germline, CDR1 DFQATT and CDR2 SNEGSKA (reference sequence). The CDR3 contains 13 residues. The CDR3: CGAPSTGWLEQFF. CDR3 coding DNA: TGCGGTGCCCCCTCCACAGGTTGGTTAGAGCAGTTCTTC.

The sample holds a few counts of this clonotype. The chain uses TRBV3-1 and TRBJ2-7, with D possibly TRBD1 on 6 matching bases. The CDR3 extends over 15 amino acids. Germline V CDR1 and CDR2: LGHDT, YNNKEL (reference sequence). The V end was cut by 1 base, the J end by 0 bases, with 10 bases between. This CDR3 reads CASSQGTEHSYEQYF. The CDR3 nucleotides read TGTGCCAGCAGCCAAGGGACAGAACACTCCTACGAGCAGTACTTC.

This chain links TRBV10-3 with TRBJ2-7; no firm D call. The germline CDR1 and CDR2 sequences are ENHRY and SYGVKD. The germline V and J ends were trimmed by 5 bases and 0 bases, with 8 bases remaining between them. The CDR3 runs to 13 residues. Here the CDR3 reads CAISRTASYEQYF. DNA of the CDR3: TGTGCCATCAGTCGTACGGCCTCCTACGAGCAGTACTTC.

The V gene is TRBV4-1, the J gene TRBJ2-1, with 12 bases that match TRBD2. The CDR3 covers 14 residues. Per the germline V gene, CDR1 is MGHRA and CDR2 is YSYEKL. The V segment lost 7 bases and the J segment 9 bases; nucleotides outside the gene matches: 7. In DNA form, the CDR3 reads TGCGCCAGCACCCGGACTAGCGGGATGGGTGAGCAGTTCTTC. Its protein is CASTRTSGMGEQFF.

The DNA of the CDR3 is TGTGCCAGCAGCGGAGAGGGTAGCGGGAGGTACTTGAGCTCCTACAATGAGCAGTTCTTC. It encodes CASSGEGSGRYLSSYNEQFF. The chain links TRBV11-1 to TRBJ2-1; TRBD2 matches 10 bases. CDR3 size: 20 residues. CDR1 and CDR2 (germline): SGHAT, FQDESV (reference sequence). V lost 5 bases and J lost 0; bases outside the gene matches: 16.

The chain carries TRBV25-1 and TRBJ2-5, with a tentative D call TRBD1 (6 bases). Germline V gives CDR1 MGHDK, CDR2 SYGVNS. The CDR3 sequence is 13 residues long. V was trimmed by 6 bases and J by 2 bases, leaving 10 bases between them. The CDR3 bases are TGTGCCAGCAGCGGGACACCGCAAGAGACCCAGTACTTC. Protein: CASSGTPQETQYF.

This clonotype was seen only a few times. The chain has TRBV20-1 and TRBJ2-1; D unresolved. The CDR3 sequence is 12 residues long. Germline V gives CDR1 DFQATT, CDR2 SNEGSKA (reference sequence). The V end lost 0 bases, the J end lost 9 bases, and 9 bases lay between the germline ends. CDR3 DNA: TGCAGTGCTAGAGATCACTTTGGTGAGCAGTTCTTC. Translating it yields CSARDHFGEQFF.

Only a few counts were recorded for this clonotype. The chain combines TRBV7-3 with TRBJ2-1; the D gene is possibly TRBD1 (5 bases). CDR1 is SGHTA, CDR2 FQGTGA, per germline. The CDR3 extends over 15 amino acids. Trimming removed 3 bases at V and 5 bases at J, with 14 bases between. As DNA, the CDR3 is TGTGCCAGCAGCTTTACCCCGGGCAGGGACAATGAGCAGTTCTTC. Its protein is CASSFTPGRDNEQFF.

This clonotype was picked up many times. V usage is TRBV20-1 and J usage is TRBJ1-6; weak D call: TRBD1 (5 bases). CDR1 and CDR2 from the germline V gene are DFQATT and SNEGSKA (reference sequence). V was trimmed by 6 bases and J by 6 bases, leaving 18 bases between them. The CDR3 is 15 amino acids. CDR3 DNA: TGCAGTGCCCCCAGCGGGGGGTCGTTTAATTCACCCCTCCACTTT. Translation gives CSAPSGGSFNSPLHF.

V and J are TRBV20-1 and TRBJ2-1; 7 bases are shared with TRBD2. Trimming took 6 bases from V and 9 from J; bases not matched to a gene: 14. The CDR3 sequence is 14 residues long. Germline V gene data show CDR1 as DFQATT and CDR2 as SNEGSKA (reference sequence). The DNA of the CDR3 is TGCAGTGCCAACCTGGGCGGCGGGGGATTTGAGCAGTTCTTC. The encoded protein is CSANLGGGGFEQFF.

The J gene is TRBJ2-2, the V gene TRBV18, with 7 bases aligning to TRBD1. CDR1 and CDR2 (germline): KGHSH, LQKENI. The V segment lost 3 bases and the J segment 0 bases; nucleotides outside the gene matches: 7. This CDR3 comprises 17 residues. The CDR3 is CASSPRRQGSNTGELFF. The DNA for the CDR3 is TGTGCCAGCTCACCCAGGAGACAGGGTTCGAACACCGGGGAGCTGTTTTTT.